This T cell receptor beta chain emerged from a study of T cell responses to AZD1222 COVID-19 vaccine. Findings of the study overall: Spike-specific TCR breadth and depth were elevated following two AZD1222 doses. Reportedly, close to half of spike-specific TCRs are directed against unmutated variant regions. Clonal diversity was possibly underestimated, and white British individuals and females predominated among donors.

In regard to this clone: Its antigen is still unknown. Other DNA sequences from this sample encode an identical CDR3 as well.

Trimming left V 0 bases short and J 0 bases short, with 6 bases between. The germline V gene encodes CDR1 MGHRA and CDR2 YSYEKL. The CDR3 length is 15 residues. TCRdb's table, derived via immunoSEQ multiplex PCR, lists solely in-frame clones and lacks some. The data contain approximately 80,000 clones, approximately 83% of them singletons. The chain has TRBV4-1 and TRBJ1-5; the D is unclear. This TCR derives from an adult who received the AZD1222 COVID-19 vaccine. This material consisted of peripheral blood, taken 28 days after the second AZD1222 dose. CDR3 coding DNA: TGCGCCAGCAGCCAAGATTTGATTAGCAATCAGCCCCAGCATTTT. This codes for CASSQDLISNQPQHF.